The entry below gives a single TCR beta chain sequence along with its context. The antigen it binds to is not known. One base away there is no much larger clone; base qualities are not given. TCRbeta CDR3 regions were amplified from genomic DNA using the immunoSEQ Assay, a bias-controlled multiplex PCR. The paper's processing steps were these. The number of nucleated cells in each sample was estimated by amplification of reference gene primers within the assay. Sequence reads were collapsed and filtered to measure the absolute abundance of every unique TCRbeta CDR3 rearrangement. Productive Simpson clonality was computed per sample as the square root of Simpson's diversity index over productive rearrangements. In TCRdb, the immuneACCESS table is reduced to in-frame sequences with V and J assigned. These tables do not hold every clone; where another copy was compared, an unresolved V gene accounts for under half, and the others remain unexplained. Clone size and V and J calls were adopted from that table, with D and trimming inferred from the DNA. The sample yields fewer than 60,000 clones; approximately 83% were counted once. Approximately 10% of the sample comes from the top ten.

The data stem from a study of blood T cell repertoires in COVID-19 (TCRdb year 2020). The study in broad terms: Collaborator samples came from the United States, Italy and Spain and covered acute and convalescent phases of COVID-19. The prospective study material was composed of cDNA or gDNA derived from T cells, B-cell-depleted T cells, or PBMCs. Subjects who had been exposed to COVID-19, were actively infected with it, or had recovered from it provided the deeply sampled blood TCRbeta repertoires that made up the dataset. The repertoires were released in a freely available public database meant as a resource for research on the immune response to SARS-CoV-2. The samples were drawn from the first 160 participants of the ongoing ImmuneRACE study and from over a thousand subjects provided by 6 global collaborators. The sample metadata nearly always contained a de-identified subject ID, COVID-19 status, age in years and sex. Where HLA class I and class II types were available, the types were taken from metadata supplied by the sample provider, not from assay-based typing. Results and caveats for the whole study, not just this receptor: How much clinical and demographic metadata was included differed by source and by participant, and the metadata was provided uncurated.

One collaborating source in Seattle enrolled patients while the patients were actively infected and followed the patients over time throughout the course of disease. Each collaborating institution followed its own protocols to collect whole blood in K2EDTA tubes. For TCRbeta analysis, collaborators shipped samples as frozen whole blood, isolated PBMCs, or DNA extracted from either of those sample types. The CDR3 measures 18 amino acids from cysteine to phenylalanine. Only the CDR3 DNA is retained, 54 bases long and in frame from the first base. V lost 2 bases and J lost 0 bases, and the count of bases not matched to a germline gene is 11. The CDR1 and CDR2 encoded by the germline V gene are KGHSH and LQKENI.

The receptor comes from an older man with COVID-19, enrolled during active disease. The chain is assembled from TRBV18 and TRBJ2-3; TRBD1 aligns with 7 central bases. The material sequenced was peripheral blood. The nucleotides are TGTGCCAGCTCACCAACCCGCCGGGCCAGGGGGAGCACAGATACGCAGTATTTT. Its product reads: CASSPTRRARGSTDTQYF.